This T cell receptor (beta chain) was obtained from a study of metastatic and nonmetastatic thyroid tumors. TCRdb re-clonotyped the PCR reads through MiXCR. Altogether approximately 20,000 clones are present, 15% to 17% being singletons, with the ten largest covering about a fifth. Thyroid surgery was performed in patients who had received no treatment beforehand. This clone was detected ten times or more. Per germline, CDR1 SGHTA and CDR2 FQGNSA. Trimming took 2 bases from V and 4 from J, leaving 14 bases between them. The length of the CDR3 is 15 residues. Sequenced input: blood. J is TRBJ2-5 and V is TRBV7-2, with D hard to call. This receptor was identified in a female donor with papillary thyroid cancer or a benign thyroid nodule (not recorded which). Some clones in this sample may be carry-over from other donors' samples. The CDR3 here is CASSLSPKGGETQYF. In DNA, the CDR3 is TGTGCCAGCAGCTTAAGTCCCAAGGGTGGAGAGACCCAGTACTTC. The whole variable domain, filled in from reference TRBV7-2 and TRBJ2-5, reads GAGVSQSPSNKVTEKGKDVELRCDPISGHTALYWYRQSLGQGLEFLIYFQGNSAPDKSGLPSDRFSAERTGGSVSTLTIQRTQQEDSAVYLCASSLSPKGGETQYFGPGTRLLVL.